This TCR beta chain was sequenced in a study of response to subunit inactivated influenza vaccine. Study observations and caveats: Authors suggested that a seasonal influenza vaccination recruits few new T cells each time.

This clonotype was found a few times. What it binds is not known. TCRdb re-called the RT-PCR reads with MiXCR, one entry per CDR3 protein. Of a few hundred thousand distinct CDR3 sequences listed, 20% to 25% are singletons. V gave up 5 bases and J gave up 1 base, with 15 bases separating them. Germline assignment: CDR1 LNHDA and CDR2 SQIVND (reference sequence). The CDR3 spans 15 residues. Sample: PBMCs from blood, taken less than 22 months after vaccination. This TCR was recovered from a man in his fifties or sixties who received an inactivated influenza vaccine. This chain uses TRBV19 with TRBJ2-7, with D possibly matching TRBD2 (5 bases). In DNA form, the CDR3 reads TGTGCCAGTAGTCGGACTGAAACGGTTTCCTACGAGCAGTACTTC. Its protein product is CASSRTETVSYEQYF. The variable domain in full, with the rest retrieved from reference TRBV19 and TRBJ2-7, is DGGITQSPKYLFRKEGQNVTLSCEQNLNHDAMYWYRQDPGQGLRLIYYSQIVNDFQKGDIAEGYSVSREKKESFPLTVTSAQKNPTAFYLCASSRTETVSYEQYFGPGTRLTVT.